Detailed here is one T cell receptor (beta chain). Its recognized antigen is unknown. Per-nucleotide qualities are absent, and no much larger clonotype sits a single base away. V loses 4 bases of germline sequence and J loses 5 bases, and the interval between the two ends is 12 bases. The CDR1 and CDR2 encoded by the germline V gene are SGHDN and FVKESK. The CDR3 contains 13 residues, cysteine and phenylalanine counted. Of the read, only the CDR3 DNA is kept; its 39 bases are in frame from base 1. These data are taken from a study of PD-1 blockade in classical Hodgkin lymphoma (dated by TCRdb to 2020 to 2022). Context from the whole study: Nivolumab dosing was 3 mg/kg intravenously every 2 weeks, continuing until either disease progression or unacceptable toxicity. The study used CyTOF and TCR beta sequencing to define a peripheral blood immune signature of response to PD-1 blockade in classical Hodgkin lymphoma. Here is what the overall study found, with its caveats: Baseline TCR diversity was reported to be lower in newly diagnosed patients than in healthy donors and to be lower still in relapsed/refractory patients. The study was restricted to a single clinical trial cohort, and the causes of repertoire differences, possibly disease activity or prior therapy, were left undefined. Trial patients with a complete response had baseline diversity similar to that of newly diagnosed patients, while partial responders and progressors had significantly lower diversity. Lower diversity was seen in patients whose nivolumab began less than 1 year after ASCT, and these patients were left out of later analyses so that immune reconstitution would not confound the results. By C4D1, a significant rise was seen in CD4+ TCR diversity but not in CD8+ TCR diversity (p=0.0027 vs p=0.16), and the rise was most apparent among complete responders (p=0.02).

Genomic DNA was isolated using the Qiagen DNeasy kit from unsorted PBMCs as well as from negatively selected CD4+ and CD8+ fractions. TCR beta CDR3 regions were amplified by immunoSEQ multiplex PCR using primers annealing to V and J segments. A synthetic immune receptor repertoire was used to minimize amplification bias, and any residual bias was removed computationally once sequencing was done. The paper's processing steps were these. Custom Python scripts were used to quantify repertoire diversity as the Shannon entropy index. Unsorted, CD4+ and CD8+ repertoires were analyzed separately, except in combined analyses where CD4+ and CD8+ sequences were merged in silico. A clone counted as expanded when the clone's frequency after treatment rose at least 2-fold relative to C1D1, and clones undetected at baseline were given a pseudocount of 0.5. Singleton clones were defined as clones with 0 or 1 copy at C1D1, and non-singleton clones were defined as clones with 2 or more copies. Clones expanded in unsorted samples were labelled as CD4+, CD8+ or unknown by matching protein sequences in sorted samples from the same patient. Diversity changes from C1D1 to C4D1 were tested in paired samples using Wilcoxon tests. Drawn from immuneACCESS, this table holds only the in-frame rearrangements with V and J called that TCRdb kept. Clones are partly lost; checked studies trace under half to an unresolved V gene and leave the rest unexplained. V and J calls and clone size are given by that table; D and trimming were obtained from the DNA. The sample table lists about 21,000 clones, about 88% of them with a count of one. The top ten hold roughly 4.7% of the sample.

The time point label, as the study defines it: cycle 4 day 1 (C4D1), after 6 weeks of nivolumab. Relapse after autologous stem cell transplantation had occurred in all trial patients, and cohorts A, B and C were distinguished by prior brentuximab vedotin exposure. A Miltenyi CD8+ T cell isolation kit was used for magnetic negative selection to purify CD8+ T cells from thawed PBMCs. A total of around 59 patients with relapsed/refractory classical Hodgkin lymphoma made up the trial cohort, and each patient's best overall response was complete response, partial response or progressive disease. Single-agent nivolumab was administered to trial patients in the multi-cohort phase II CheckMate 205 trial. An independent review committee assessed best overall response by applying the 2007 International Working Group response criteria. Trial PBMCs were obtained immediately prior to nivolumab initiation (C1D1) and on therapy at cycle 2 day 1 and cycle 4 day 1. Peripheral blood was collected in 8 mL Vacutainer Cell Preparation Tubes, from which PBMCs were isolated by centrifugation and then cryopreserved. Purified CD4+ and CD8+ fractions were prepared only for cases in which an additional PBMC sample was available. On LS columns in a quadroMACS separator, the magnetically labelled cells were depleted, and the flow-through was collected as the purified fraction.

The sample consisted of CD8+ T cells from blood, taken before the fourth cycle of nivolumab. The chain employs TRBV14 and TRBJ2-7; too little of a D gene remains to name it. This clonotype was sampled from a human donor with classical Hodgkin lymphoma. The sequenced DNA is TGTGCCAGCAGCCCGATTGGACGGGACGAGCAGTACTTC. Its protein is CASSPIGRDEQYF.